The present TCR beta chain was sequenced within a study of intratumoral heterogeneity in liver cancer. Sequencing was performed with immunoSEQ multiplex PCR; in TCRdb, only in-frame clones are kept and a portion is missing. The sample has approximately 20,000 clones, roughly 66% seen once. Germline loops: CDR1 MDHEN, CDR2 SYDVKM. The CDR3 is 14 residues long. Trimming shortened V by 7 bases and J by 5 bases, and 17 bases separated the two germline ends. This chain joins TRBV28 and TRBJ1-1; possible D gene TRBD1, 5 bases. The origin of this receptor is a woman between 70 and 85 years old with hepatocellular carcinoma. Sequencing used tumor-adjacent normal tissue, obtained before any cancer treatment. The CDR3 protein is CASNRGGGVTEAFF. Written as DNA, the CDR3 is TGTGCCAGCAACCGCGGGGGTGGGGTTACTGAAGCTTTCTTT.